Given below is one TCR beta chain in context. The antigen it recognizes is unknown. Base qualities are missing; no much larger clone stands one base away. To prepare the library, the immunoSEQ multiplex PCR assay was applied. A mixture of 60 forward primers for TCR Vbeta segments and 13 reverse primers for TCR Jbeta segments was used in the multiplex PCR. The CDR3 region of rearranged TCR beta genes was amplified from genomic DNA with a multiplex PCR assay. The Illumina HiSeq System was used to sequence the amplified TCR beta libraries as 87-base-pair reads. In the original analysis: In a later analysis, roughly 80 million unique TCR beta chains were counted across the 650 to 750 repertoires, and roughly 11 million of these chains were shared by at least two donors. A nearest-neighbor algorithm error-corrected the raw reads and collapsed the reads into unique sequences, merging closely related sequences to remove PCR and sequencing errors. Alignment of CDR3 sequences to IMGT reference sequences was used to assign V, D and J gene segments. For a sequence to be retained, a match of at least six nucleotides was required to both a V gene segment and a J gene segment. Rearrangements were classified as productive when the CDR3 lacked stop codons and remained in frame with V and J, and all other rearrangements were classified as non-productive. Following IMGT convention, CDR3 was defined as the stretch from the second conserved V-encoded cysteine up to the conserved J-encoded phenylalanine. Sequences without an unambiguous match to a single V gene segment were excluded from the earlier analysis of over 500 of the donors. In an earlier analysis of roughly 500 of the donors, V segments were called functional above 56.7% productive rearrangements and were called segregating when the between-donor standard deviation exceeded 5%. A statistical classification framework was developed to diagnose cytomegalovirus status using the catalog of TCR beta chain sequences. In a later analysis, V and J genes were assigned by comparing TCR nucleotide sequences against IMGT/GENE-DB human TR gene sequences. A later analysis assigned CDR3 sequences and most-parsimonious VDJ recombination scenarios with the TCRdist pipeline. In a later analysis, each TCR beta chain was defined by its CDR3 amino acid sequence together with its V-gene family, and reads without a unique V-gene family were excluded. A later analysis removed 550 to 700 highly shared, low-generation-probability nucleotide sequences to deal with suspected cross-contamination and a sequencing artifact. A later analysis calculated a clonal expansion index for each public chain from normalized within-repertoire ranks of inferred template counts. A later analysis computed generation probabilities with a VDJ recombination model fitted to out-of-frame rearrangements, and checked the results against IGoR. Hypergeometric tests were used in a later analysis to score TCR-TCR, TCR-HLA and TCR-CMV co-occurrence, with a repertoire-size bias correction applied to the TCR pairs. In a later analysis, false discovery rates were estimated by permuting HLA or CMV assignments 20 times. A later analysis grouped co-occurring TCRs with DBSCAN, adding TCRdist sequence similarity when clustering within HLA-allele-positive subsets. Repertoires with fewer than 30,000 or more than 120,000 public chains were left out of co-occurrence clustering, as were five repertoires with anomalous nucleotide sharing. This immuneACCESS table, as held by TCRdb, lists in-frame sequences with V and J called but not all clones. Of the missing ones, under half trace to an unresolved V gene in checked studies; the others have no known cause. D and trimming were read from the DNA, whereas the V and J calls and clone size are those reported in that table. The sample table holds roughly 50,000 clones, of which 70% to 75% were seen once. 6.5% to 8.5% of the sample is in the top ten clones.

The data were obtained in a study of cytomegalovirus exposure and HLA in healthy donors (TCRdb year 2017). Background on the whole study: In an earlier analysis of 450 to 750 of the donors, around 300 Gb of sequence data and 95 million to 130 million unique TCR beta sequences from roughly 200 million T cells were reported. An earlier analysis of nearly 600 of the donors applied high-throughput TCR beta sequencing to assess whether each TCR beta V gene segment acted as functional or pseudogenic. Among roughly 400 genotyped donors of the cohort, an average of about 240,000 unique TCR beta nucleotide sequences was sequenced per donor, of which about 19% were non-productive. Both class I and class II loci were covered by HLA typing, at four-digit resolution. Roughly 300 gigabases of sequencing data and tens of millions of unique TCR sequences were included in an early release covering 500 to 750 HLA-typed donors. The study profiled the T cell repertoires of approximately 700 subjects by immunosequencing and related them to cytomegalovirus serostatus. Rather than drawing on any new phenotypic data, the later analysis identified candidate immune exposures from TCR beta sequences and the way those sequences occurred across donors. Every discovery cohort repertoire had been produced on one sequencing platform. Donor age, sex, ethnicity and CMV serostatus were compiled together with the repertoire data. Of the approximately 400 genotyped donors, around 81% fell in the genetic ancestry cluster associated with self-reported Caucasian donors. A later genetic analysis took genome-wide SNP genotypes for about three fifths of the 666 donors and used that subset as a discovery cohort. Roughly 5 DR-DQ haplotypes were treated as single units for association and clustering because of strong linkage in the cohort. The study aimed to test whether signatures of past pathogen exposure could be identified by cataloging public T cell receptors. The number of typed donors differed by locus: about 620-640 for A, B, C, DRB1 and DQB1; 522 for DQA1; some 590 for DPA1; and about 450 for DPB1. To predict cytomegalovirus infection status, the study combined high-throughput TCR immunosequencing, statistical association of individual TCRs with disease status, and machine learning. Along with the approximately 650-subject first cohort, a separate validation cohort of over a hundred different subjects was used. To study patterns of TCR occurrence, a later analysis re-analyzed previously published TCR beta repertoires from around 700 donors and added high-resolution HLA genotyping. Study-wide conclusions, independent of this receptor: According to a later genetic analysis, donors in an Asian-associated ancestry cluster had fewer N-insertions in productive TCRs than the approximately 710-donor mean. Some IMGT-functional V segments, including TRBV6-2 and TRBV6-3, could not be distinguished by the 87-base-pair reads and were therefore excluded. Across donors, most TCR sequences were observed very rarely, whereas some public TCRs were present in many individuals. In a later analysis, several top co-occurrence clusters were reported to appear linked to parvovirus B19, influenza, CMV and Epstein-Barr virus. Correlated functional status among segregating V segments might be attributable to linkage disequilibrium, but an unknown experimental factor could not be ruled out. A later analysis found that HLA-associated TCR beta chains were more clonally expanded and had lower generation probabilities than equally common non-associated chains. The classifier was reported to diagnose cytomegalovirus status with high specificity and sensitivity in both the original cohort and the validation cohort. The study gave a list of 150 to 200 TCR beta chains associated with cytomegalovirus. In a later analysis, 16,951 TCR beta sequences were associated with specific HLA alleles at a false discovery rate of 0.05. The presence/absence analyses assumed that sequencing depth was roughly uniform across donors, and that assumption may not be true. Because HLA typing was missing for some donors at each locus, association tests included only the typed subset. According to a later analysis, TCR association rates differed among HLA loci, with DRB1 alleles showing the most associated TCRs and HLA-C alleles showing the fewest. In a later analysis, most CMV-associated TCR beta chains were found to appear HLA-restricted, with HLA associations seemingly driven largely by CMV exposure. The earlier analysis of 587 of the donors excluded about 16 rarely observed V segments, including chromosome 9 orphons, because counts were too low. The authors suggested that the approach could potentially be generalized to other disease states and immunological phenotypes. The sequencing pipeline was judged likely to have produced a cluster of highly shared sequence variants as a technical artifact. This cohort had only TCR beta chains sequenced, and the lack of alpha or paired-chain data limited which features could be detected. A further reported finding was that TCR beta sequences accurately predicted the HLA-A and HLA-B alleles for most subjects in the first cohort. In vitro tests confirmed that a few of the cytomegalovirus-associated TCR beta chains recognize cytomegalovirus antigens. In an earlier analysis of around 500 of the donors, most TCR beta V segments appeared in productive rearrangements about 87% or about 30% of the time, broadly matching IMGT annotations. Immune exposure information for the cohort was limited to CMV serostatus. In a later genetic analysis, a missense DCLRE1C variant was associated with V-gene and J-gene trimming of TCR beta chains, and the association was replicated in an independent cohort. Strong co-occurrence of HLA alleles, especially DR and DQ, made assigning TCR associations to individual alleles difficult.

The cohort consisted of 666 healthy bone marrow donors. At the time of sampling, every cohort member was nominally healthy, though immune exposures that went unrecorded were likely present. The donor tested CMV seropositive, placing the donor among the 289 seropositive members of the cohort. A peripheral blood sample was collected from each donor, and TCR beta sequencing was performed on peripheral blood mononuclear cells. The Qiagen DNeasy Blood Extraction Kit was used to extract genomic DNA from the blood cell samples. V loses 0 bases at its end and J loses 12 bases; junction bases beyond the gene matches: 10. The CDR3 contains 15 residues, cysteine and phenylalanine counted. Only CDR3 DNA is held: 45 bases, read in frame from base 1. According to the germline V gene, CDR1 reads MGHRA and CDR2 reads YSYEKL.

The origin of this receptor is a man under 40 in good health and CMV-seropositive. The sequenced sample consisted of PBMCs. Recombination joined TRBV4-1 with TRBJ2-1; the central 8 bases match TRBD1. The CDR3 protein is CASSQEWDRSDGQFF. The bases read TGCGCCAGCAGCCAAGAATGGGACAGGAGTGACGGGCAGTTCTTC.